A single sample is the source of the 23 T cell receptor beta chains below, sequenced in a study of T cell repertoires in cytomegalovirus infection. TCRdb passed the reads through MiXCR, listing each CDR3 protein once. Here the sample spans nearly 650,000 distinct CDR3 sequences, 20% to 25% being singletons. Sequencing was performed on CD8+ T cells from PBMCs. The receptors shown here come from a human donor in good health (CMV status not recorded). Some clones in this sample may be carry-over from other donors' samples.

The V and J genes are TRBV7-9 and TRBJ1-4, with a tentative D call TRBD1 (6 bases). The CDR3 has 15 amino acids. V was cut by 4 bases and J by 3 bases, with 12 bases left in between. From germline, CDR1 is SEHNR and CDR2 FQNEAQ (reference sequence). DNA of the CDR3: TGTGCCAGCAGCTCCGGACAGCACCCTAATGAAAAACTGTTTTTT. Protein sequence: CASSSGQHPNEKLFF.

The rearrangement uses TRBV3-1 and TRBJ2-1; D is perhaps TRBD2 (7 bases). Germline V gene data show CDR1 as LGHDT and CDR2 as YNNKEL (reference sequence). The ends were cut back, 0 bases at V and 9 bases at J, with 21 bases in the middle. There are 17 residues in the CDR3. This chain's CDR3 is CASSQDRGAYTSSEQFF. Written as DNA, the CDR3 is TGTGCCAGCAGCCAAGATCGGGGGGCCTATACTTCAAGTGAGCAGTTCTTC.

The gene calls are TRBV7-9 and TRBJ1-2, with D maybe TRBD1 (5 bases). The CDR3 has 14 amino acids. The V and J ends lost 10 bases and 1 base respectively, with 16 bases between them. CDR1 SEHNR and CDR2 FQNEAQ come from the germline V gene (reference sequence). The CDR3 sequence is CANPARDSNYGYTF. Written as DNA, the CDR3 is TGTGCCAACCCAGCCCGCGACAGTAACTATGGCTACACCTTC.

This clonotype was detected ten times or more. The genes are TRBV7-2 and TRBJ2-3, with TRBD1 matching 7 bases. The V segment lost 3 bases and the J segment 5 bases; nucleotides outside the gene matches: 11. Per germline, CDR1 SGHTA and CDR2 FQGNSA. There are 16 residues in the CDR3. As DNA, the CDR3 is TGTGCCAGCAGCTTTGTTCTGACAGGGTCAATAGATACGCAGTATTTT. Translated: CASSFVLTGSIDTQYF.

This clonotype was found many times. V gene TRBV7-8 combines with J gene TRBJ2-2; 9 positions agree with TRBD1. CDR1 is SGHVS and CDR2 is FQNEAQ in the germline V gene. CDR3 length equals 15 residues. After removal of 5 bases from V and 5 bases from J, the junction contained 6 bases not matched to a gene. Written as DNA, the CDR3 is TGTGCCAGCAGCCCCGGGACAGGGCATACCGGGGAGCTGTTTTTT. This sequence encodes CASSPGTGHTGELFF. The full variable domain, completed using reference TRBV7-8 and TRBJ2-2, is GAGVSQSPRYKVAKRGQDVALRCDPISGHVSLFWYQQALGQGPEFLTYFQNEAQLDKSGLPSDRFFAERPEGSVSTLKIQRTQQEDSAVYLCASSPGTGHTGELFFGEGSRLTVL.

This chain links TRBV12-3 or TRBV12-4 with TRBJ1-2; unclear D gene. The CDR3 has 15 residues. V was pared by 2 bases and J by 3 bases, with 13 bases between. The DNA of the CDR3 is TGTGCCAGCAGTTTAATAGTCGGACCGGACTATGGCTACACCTTC. Its translation: CASSLIVGPDYGYTF.

This clonotype was seen a few times. The chain recombines TRBV27 with TRBJ1-6; D is unresolved. The CDR3 is 11 residues long. Germline-derived CDR1 and CDR2 are MNHEY and SMNVEV (reference sequence). The V and J ends lost 7 bases and 7 bases respectively, with 5 bases between them. The CDR3 bases are TGTGCCAGCAAGAGAAATTCACCCCTCCACTTT. Translating gives CASKRNSPLHF.

This clonotype was recorded many times. V is TRBV7-9 and J is TRBJ1-2; 7 bases line up with TRBD1. CDR1 is SEHNR and CDR2 is FQNEAQ in the germline V gene (reference sequence). The CDR3 extends over 15 amino acids. The V and J ends lost 10 bases and 3 bases, in that order; junction bases with no gene match: 14. The DNA for the CDR3 is TGTGCCATCGCGATATGGGGACAGAAAGACTATGGCTACACCTTC. Encoded protein: CAIAIWGQKDYGYTF.

This clonotype was seen ten or more times. The chain recombines TRBV19 with TRBJ1-2, with D possibly matching TRBD1 (6 bases). The germline V gene has CDR1 LNHDA and CDR2 SQIVND (reference sequence). CDR3 size: 13 residues. The germline V and J ends were trimmed by 6 bases and 5 bases, with 13 bases remaining between them. CDR3 region: CASSQGWGYGYTF. As DNA, the CDR3 is TGTGCCAGTAGCCAGGGGTGGGGTTATGGCTACACCTTC.

The J gene is TRBJ2-7, the V gene TRBV10-3; 8 bases line up with TRBD1. There are 17 residues in the CDR3. CDR1 is ENHRY and CDR2 is SYGVKD in the germline V gene. J gave up 0 bases and V 3 bases, and 10 bases lay outside the gene matches. The DNA of the CDR3 is TGTGCCATCAGTGAACAGGACAGGGTTTCTACCTCCTACGAGCAGTACTTC. Translating gives CAISEQDRVSTSYEQYF.

This clonotype has more than one count but fewer than ten. The genes are TRBV6-6 and TRBJ2-6; the match to TRBD1 covers 8 bases. In germline, CDR1 is MNHNY, CDR2 SVGAGI (reference sequence). V lost 4 bases to trimming and J lost 1 base; unmatched junction nucleotides: 9. There are 18 residues in the CDR3. In DNA form, the CDR3 reads TGTGCCAGCAGTTCCCGGGACAGGATGTATTCTGGGGCCAACGTCCTGACTTTC. This encodes CASSSRDRMYSGANVLTF.

The table lists this clonotype with many counts. This rearrangement joins TRBV7-2 to TRBJ2-2; TRBD1 is a possible D gene (6 bases). Trimming left V 3 bases short and J 7 bases short, with 9 bases between. The CDR3 runs 13 residues. Germline CDR1 and CDR2: SGHTA and FQGNSA. CDR3 amino acids: CASSFSGVGELFF. Here the CDR3 DNA reads TGTGCCAGCAGCTTCTCAGGGGTCGGGGAGCTGTTTTTT.

This clonotype was seen at least ten times. The chain has TRBV7-8 and TRBJ2-1; D remains unclear. The ends were cut back, 5 bases at V and 6 bases at J, with 8 bases in the middle. This CDR3 region has 12 residues. Per germline, CDR1 SGHVS and CDR2 FQNEAQ. The CDR3 region is CASSPPSNEQFF. The CDR3 nucleotides are TGTGCCAGCAGCCCCCCTAGCAATGAGCAGTTCTTC.

The chain uses TRBV5-4 and TRBJ2-1; unclear D gene. This CDR3 is 17 amino acids long. Germline-derived CDR1 and CDR2 are SGHNT and YYREEE (reference sequence). Trimming took off 4 bases at V and 2 bases at J, with 19 bases between the two ends. The CDR3 loop reads CASSDRQQLYTYNEQFF. CDR3 nucleotide sequence: TGTGCCAGCAGCGATCGCCAGCAACTCTATACCTACAATGAGCAGTTCTTC.

This clonotype has just a few counts. The gene calls are TRBV5-1 and TRBJ2-1; D gene ambiguous. CDR1 is SGHRS, CDR2 YFSETQ, per germline. The V and J ends lost 0 bases and 7 bases respectively, with 20 bases between them. This CDR3 contains 17 residues. As DNA, the CDR3 is TGCGCCAGCAGCTTGGGACGGCGTCCCACAAACGATAATGAGCAGTTCTTC. Its protein product is CASSLGRRPTNDNEQFF. The full variable domain, rest sourced from reference TRBV5-1 and TRBJ2-1, is KAGVTQTPRYLIKTRGQQVTLSCSPISGHRSVSWYQQTPGQGLQFLFEYFSETQRNKGNFPGRFSGRQFSNSRSEMNVSTLELGDSALYLCASSLGRRPTNDNEQFFGPGTRLTVL.

The V call is TRBV6-2 or TRBV6-3, the J call TRBJ2-1, with D perhaps given as TRBD1 or TRBD2 (5 bases each). The CDR3 loop spans 16 amino acids. The V gene's germline CDR1 is MNHEY and CDR2 SVGEGT. V was clipped by 0 bases and J by 4 bases, with 13 bases between them. CDR3 bases: TGTGCCAGCAGTTACTCGAGAGGGGCAGGGTACAATGAGCAGTTCTTC. Protein: CASSYSRGAGYNEQFF.

This clonotype was found many times. The gene calls are TRBV7-8 and TRBJ2-2, with TRBD1 matching over 9 bases. This CDR3 region has 17 residues. Germline V gene data show CDR1 as SGHVS and CDR2 as FQNEAQ. The junction had 4 bases not matched to a gene; V was cut back by 2 bases and J by 0 bases. CDR3 region: CASSLPRDRANTGELFF. The CDR3 DNA is TGTGCCAGCAGCTTACCGAGGGACAGGGCGAACACCGGGGAGCTGTTTTTT.

V gene TRBV28 combines with J gene TRBJ1-2; 7 bases map to TRBD1. The CDR3 has 14 amino acids. V lost 6 bases and J lost 5; bases outside the gene matches: 9. Germline values: CDR1 MDHEN, CDR2 SYDVKM. The CDR3 reads CASSPPTGWYGYTF. CDR3 nucleotides: TGTGCCAGCAGCCCACCGACAGGGTGGTATGGCTACACCTTC.

The table lists this clonotype with a few counts. CDR3: CASSQAWATGFDEQFF. For the CDR3, the DNA is TGTGCCAGCAGCCAAGCGTGGGCGACAGGGTTTGATGAGCAGTTCTTC. This chain connects TRBV14 to TRBJ2-1; 7 bases line up with TRBD1. The CDR3 length is 16 residues. Germline CDR1 reads SGHDN; CDR2 reads FVKESK. Trimming took 1 base from V and 8 from J; bases not matched to a gene: 11.

This clonotype was seen at least ten times. The chain carries TRBV6-1 and TRBJ1-1; possibly TRBD1 for D (5 bases). CDR1 is MNHNS and CDR2 is SASEGT in the germline V gene. This CDR3 has 21 residues. V gave up 5 bases and J gave up 0 bases, with 31 bases separating them. In DNA, the CDR3 is TGTGCCAGCAGTTCGAGGAATCCGGGACGGCCCCCGAACACCATGAACACTGAAGCTTTCTTT. It is translated as CASSSRNPGRPPNTMNTEAFF.

This CDR3 reads CASSYSTGRPNTEAFF. DNA of the CDR3: TGTGCCAGCAGTTACAGTACAGGGCGCCCGAACACTGAAGCTTTCTTT. This chain joins TRBV12-3 or TRBV12-4 and TRBJ1-1, with D possibly TRBD1 on 6 matching bases. Trimming cost V 4 bases and J 1 base, with 16 bases left between them. The CDR3 runs to 16 residues.

This clonotype was detected many times. J is TRBJ2-5 and V is TRBV11-2; D uncertain. Trimming stripped 5 bases from V and 2 bases from J, with 18 bases between. The CDR3 runs to 16 residues. Germline lookup yields CDR1 SGHAT and CDR2 FQNNGV. CDR3 residues: CASSAPVRLYQETQYF. CDR3 sequence (DNA): TGTGCCAGCAGCGCTCCTGTACGGCTATATCAAGAGACCCAGTACTTC.

Comment on this clonotype: This clone may be a read error of a much larger clone one base away. J is TRBJ1-6 and V is TRBV5-6; no reliable D call. This CDR3 has 15 amino acids. CDR1 and CDR2 (germline): SGHDT, YYEEEE. CDR3 sequence: CVSSLQPGYNSPLHF. For the CDR3, the DNA is TGTGTCAGCAGCTTGCAGCCAGGCTATAATTCACCCCTCCACTTT.